This T cell receptor (beta chain) was found in a study of shared clonotypes between healthy human individuals. This clone was picked up a small number of times. The sequencing of unsorted PBMC DNA took place on ten immunoSEQ deep assay plates. Clones were read by immunoSEQ multiplex PCR, and TCRdb kept only the in-frame ones, dropping some. Of 450,000 to 500,000 clones in the sample, approximately 80% were seen once. From germline, CDR1 is LNHDA and CDR2 SQIVND (reference sequence). V was cut by 3 bases and J by 5 bases, with 13 bases left in between. The CDR3 totals 14 residues. The TCR comes from a middle-aged woman in good health. Some clones in this sample may be carry-over from other donors' samples. The chain is built from TRBV19 and TRBJ1-1, with no clear D. The sequencing sample was made of PBMCs. The CDR3 region is CASSIGSSRTEAFF. The DNA for the CDR3 is TGTGCCAGTAGTATTGGTTCCAGCCGTACTGAAGCTTTCTTT.